This entry is about one T cell receptor beta chain. Its recognized antigen is unknown. Base qualities are missing; no much larger clone stands one base away. These data originate in a study of blood T cell repertoires in COVID-19 (dated by TCRdb to about 2020). About the investigation overall: Samples covering the acute and convalescent phases of COVID-19 were provided by collaborators in the United States, Italy and Spain. The material from the prospective study consisted of cDNA or gDNA derived from T cells, B-cell-depleted T cells, or PBMCs. The dataset comprised deeply sampled blood TCRbeta repertoires from subjects exposed to, actively infected with, or recovered from COVID-19. The repertoires were made available in a free public database intended to serve as a resource for research on the immune response to SARS-CoV-2. The samples were drawn from the first 160 participants of the ongoing ImmuneRACE study and from roughly 1,300 subjects provided by 6 global collaborators. Sample metadata almost always included a de-identified subject ID, COVID-19 status, age in years and sex. Where available, HLA class I and class II types were taken from metadata supplied by the sample provider and were not determined by assay-based typing.

On the study overall, not on this receptor specifically: The amount of clinical and demographic metadata varied by source and participant and was provided uncurated.

TCRbeta CDR3 regions were amplified from genomic DNA using the immunoSEQ Assay, a bias-controlled multiplex PCR. Regarding the original processing steps: The number of nucleated cells in each sample was estimated by amplification of reference gene primers within the assay. To quantify the absolute abundance of each unique TCRbeta CDR3 rearrangement, sequence reads were collapsed and filtered. For each sample, productive Simpson clonality was calculated as the square root of Simpson's diversity index across productive rearrangements. Entries here come from immuneACCESS through TCRdb and include only in-frame sequences with V and J called. Some clones fail to appear in such tables; in the studies checked, an unresolved V gene covers under half of the shortfall, and the cause of the remainder is unknown. That table furnishes V, J and clone size, whereas the DNA furnished D and trimming. The sample table shows approximately 70,000 clones, and more than 75% are seen once. The ten largest clones capture 5% to 6.5% of the sample.

The collaborating institutions used their own protocols to collect whole blood in K2EDTA tubes. For TCRbeta analysis, collaborators shipped samples in one of three forms: frozen whole blood, isolated PBMCs, or DNA extracted from either of those sample types. The receptor was derived from a woman aged 55-69 years with acute or convalescent COVID-19. The sequencing sample was made of peripheral blood.

The CDR3 is CSADFYNEQFF. The DNA sequence is TGCAGTGCGGACTTCTACAATGAGCAGTTCTTC. The sequence links TRBV20-1 to TRBJ2-1; the D gene is perhaps TRBD2, on 5 matching bases. CDR1 and CDR2 are drawn from the germline V gene (reference sequence): DFQATT, SNEGSKA. Inclusive of the bounding cysteine and phenylalanine, the CDR3 is 11 residues long. Just CDR3 DNA is preserved here, 33 bases in frame from base 1. Trimming costs V 6 bases and J 3 bases, and their ends lie 6 bases apart.